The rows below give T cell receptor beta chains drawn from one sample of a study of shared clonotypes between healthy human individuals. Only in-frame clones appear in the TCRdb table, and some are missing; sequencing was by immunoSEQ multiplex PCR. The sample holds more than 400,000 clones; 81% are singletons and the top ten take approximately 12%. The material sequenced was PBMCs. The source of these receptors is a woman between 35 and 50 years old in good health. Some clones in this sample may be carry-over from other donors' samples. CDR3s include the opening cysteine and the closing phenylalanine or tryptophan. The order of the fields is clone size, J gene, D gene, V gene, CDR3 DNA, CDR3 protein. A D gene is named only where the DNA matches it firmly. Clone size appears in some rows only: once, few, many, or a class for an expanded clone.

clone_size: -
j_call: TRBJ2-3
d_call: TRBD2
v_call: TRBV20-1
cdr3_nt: TGCAGCGGGACTAGCACAGATACGCGGTATTTT
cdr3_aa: CSGTSTDTRYF

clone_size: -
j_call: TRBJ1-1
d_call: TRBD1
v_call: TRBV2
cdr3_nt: TGTGCCAGCAGTTCCGGACAGGGAGGTTGGACTGAAGCTTTCTTT
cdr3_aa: CASSSGQGGWTEAFF

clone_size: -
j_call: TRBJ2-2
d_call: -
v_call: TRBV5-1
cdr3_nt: TGCGCCAGCAGCTTGTTTGGCGGGGAGCTGTTTTTT
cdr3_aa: CASSLFGGELFF

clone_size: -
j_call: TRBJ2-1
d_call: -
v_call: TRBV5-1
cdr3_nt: TGCGCCAGCAGCTTGGACGTAGGCTCCTACAATGAGCAGTTCTTC
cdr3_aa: CASSLDVGSYNEQFF

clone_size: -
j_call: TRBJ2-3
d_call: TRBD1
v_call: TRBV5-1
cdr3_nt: TGCGCCAGCAGCTTGGAGGGGGCCAGCGACACAGATACGCAGTATTTT
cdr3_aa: CASSLEGASDTDTQYF

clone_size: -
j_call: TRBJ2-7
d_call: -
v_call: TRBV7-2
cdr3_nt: TGTGCCAGCAGCTTACAGGGGCTATACGAGCAGTACTTC
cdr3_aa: CASSLQGLYEQYF

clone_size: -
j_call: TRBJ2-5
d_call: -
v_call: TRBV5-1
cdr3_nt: TGCGCCAGCAGCTTGGAAGGGGAGACCCAGTACTTC
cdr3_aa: CASSLEGETQYF

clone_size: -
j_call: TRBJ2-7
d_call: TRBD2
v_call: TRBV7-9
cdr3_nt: TGTGCCAGCAGAGTAAGCGGGACTAGCGGCTCCTACGAGCAGTACTTC
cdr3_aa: CASRVSGTSGSYEQYF

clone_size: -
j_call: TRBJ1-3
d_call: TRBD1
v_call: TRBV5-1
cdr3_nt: TGCGCCAGCAGCCGGCAGGGGGAAAGTCCCATATATTTT
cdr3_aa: CASSRQGESPIYF

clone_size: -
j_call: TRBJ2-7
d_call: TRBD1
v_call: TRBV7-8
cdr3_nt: TGTGCCAGCAGCTACCCATCCGGGACAGGCAACACCTACGAGCAGTACTTC
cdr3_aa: CASSYPSGTGNTYEQYF

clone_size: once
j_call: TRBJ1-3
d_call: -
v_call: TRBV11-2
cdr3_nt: TGTGCCAGCAGCTTAGTCGGGGGGCCGGCCTCTGGAAACACCATATATTTT
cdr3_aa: CASSLVGGPASGNTIYF

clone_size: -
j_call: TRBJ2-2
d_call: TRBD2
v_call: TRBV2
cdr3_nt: TGTGCCAGCAGTGAAAGGAGGACTAGCTACCAGTCCGGGGAGCTGTTTTTT
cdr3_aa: CASSERRTSYQSGELFF

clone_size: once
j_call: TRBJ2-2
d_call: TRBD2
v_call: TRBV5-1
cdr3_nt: TGCGCCAGCAGCTTATTGCTAGCGGGAGGGACGAACACCGGGGAGCTGTTTTTT
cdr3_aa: CASSLLLAGGTNTGELFF

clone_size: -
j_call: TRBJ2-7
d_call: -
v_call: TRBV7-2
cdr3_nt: TGTGCCAGCAGCTTAGAGCCAGGACTCTCCTACGAGCAGTACTTC
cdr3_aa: CASSLEPGLSYEQYF

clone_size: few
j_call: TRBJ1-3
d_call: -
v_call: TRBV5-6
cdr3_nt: TGTGCCAGCAGCCGGACATCCTTCTCTGGAAACACCATATATTTT
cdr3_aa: CASSRTSFSGNTIYF

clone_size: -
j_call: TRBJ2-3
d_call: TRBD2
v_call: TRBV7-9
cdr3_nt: TGTGCCAGCAGCTTACGACGCGGACTAGCGGGAGGCACAGATACGCAGTATTTT
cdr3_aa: CASSLRRGLAGGTDTQYF

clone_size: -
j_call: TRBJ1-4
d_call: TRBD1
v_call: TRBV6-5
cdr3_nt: TGTGCCAGCAGTAGTCCAGGGGGGACTAATGAAAAACTGTTTTTT
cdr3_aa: CASSSPGGTNEKLFF

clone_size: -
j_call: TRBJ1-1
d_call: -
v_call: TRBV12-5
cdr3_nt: TGTGCTAGTGGTTTGGATGGGACGGGCGCTTTCTTT
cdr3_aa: CASGLDGTGAFF

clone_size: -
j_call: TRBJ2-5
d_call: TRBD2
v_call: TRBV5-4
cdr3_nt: TGTGCCAGCAGCTTGGCCAGCGGGAGTTCAGAGACCCAGTACTTC
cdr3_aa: CASSLASGSSETQYF

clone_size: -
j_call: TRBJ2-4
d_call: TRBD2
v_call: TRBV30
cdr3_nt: TGTGCCTGGGGCCCGGGGGGAAACATTCAGTACTTC
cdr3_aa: CAWGPGGNIQYF

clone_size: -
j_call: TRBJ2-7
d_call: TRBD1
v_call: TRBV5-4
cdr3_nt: TGTGCCAGCAGCCTCCGACAGGGGCACTACGAGCAGTACTTC
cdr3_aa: CASSLRQGHYEQYF

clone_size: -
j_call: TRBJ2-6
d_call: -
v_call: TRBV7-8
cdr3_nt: TGTGCCAGCAGCAGGGGGTCCACCTCTGGGGCCAACGTCCTGACTTTC
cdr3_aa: CASSRGSTSGANVLTF

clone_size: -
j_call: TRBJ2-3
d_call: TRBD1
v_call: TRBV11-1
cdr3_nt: TGTGCCAGCAGCCCGAGGGACAGGGGCGATACGCAGTATTTT
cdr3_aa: CASSPRDRGDTQYF

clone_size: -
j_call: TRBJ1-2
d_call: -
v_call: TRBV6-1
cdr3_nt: TGTGCCAGCAGGGCTTTCGAGGGTAGTTATGGCTACACCTTC
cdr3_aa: CASRAFEGSYGYTF

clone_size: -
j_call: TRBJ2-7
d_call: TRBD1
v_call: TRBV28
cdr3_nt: TGTGCCAGCAGTTATGCGGGACAGGGGGCCTACGAGCAGTACTTC
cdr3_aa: CASSYAGQGAYEQYF

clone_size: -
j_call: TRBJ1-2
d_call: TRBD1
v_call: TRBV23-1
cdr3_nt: TGCGCCAGTCCCCCCAGGGGCCCGGGACAGGTGACCGAGTACACCTTC
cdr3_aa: CASPPRGPGQVTEYTF

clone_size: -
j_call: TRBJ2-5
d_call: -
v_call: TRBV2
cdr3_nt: TGTGCCAGCAGTGATTTTCCGGGAGTAGGAGAGACCCAGTACTTC
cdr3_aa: CASSDFPGVGETQYF